Each of the 2 T cell receptor beta chains below was sequenced from the same sample in a study of blood T cell repertoires in COVID-19. Method: immunoSEQ multiplex PCR; TCRdb's copy keeps in-frame clones and lacks some. The table shows 260,000 or so clones, with 80% to 90% occurring only once. The sample was PBMCs or T cells enriched from blood (not recorded which). These receptors all stem from a man between 18 and 29 years old who had recovered from COVID-19.

The J gene is TRBJ2-2, the V gene TRBV7-3; 8 positions match TRBD2. The CDR3 has 16 amino acids. Germline CDR1 reads SGHTA; CDR2 reads FQGTGA. V shed 4 bases, J shed 1 base, and the junction held 5 bases outside the gene matches. This CDR3 is CASSWTGTRNTGELFF. In nucleotides, the CDR3 is TGTGCCAGCAGCTGGACCGGGACTAGGAACACCGGGGAGCTGTTTTTT.

This clone was detected only once. The J gene is TRBJ1-1, the V gene TRBV18, with 9 bases lining up with TRBD1. Per germline, CDR1 KGHSH and CDR2 LQKENI. CDR3 length: 15 residues. Germline trimming cut 5 bases from V and 3 bases from J; bases unmatched to any gene: 7. This chain's CDR3 is CASSTNRGQDTEAFF. DNA of the CDR3: TGTGCCAGCTCAACCAACAGGGGGCAGGACACTGAAGCTTTCTTT.